Sequencing of this TCR beta chain was carried out in a study of shared clonotypes between healthy human individuals. To note about this clone: The antigen is not known.

The V and J ends lost 5 bases and 2 bases, in that order; junction bases with no gene match: 2. In germline, CDR1 is MNHEY, CDR2 SVGAGI. CDR3 size: 15 residues. Whole-study results and caveats: The generation probabilities recorded for non-shared clonotypes fell below those of clonotypes shared by all four donors.

At deep level, the assay was performed. Original processing notes: Junction-only immunoSEQ sequences carried no quality scores, so filtering differed. Profiling relied on immunoSEQ multiplex PCR, and the TCRdb table lists in-frame clones only, not all of them. That table is the source of V, J and clone size, and D and trimming were worked out from the DNA. Of over a million clones listed, 75% to 85% are singletons. The TCR originated in a man aged 18-30 years in good health. Some clones in this sample may be carry-over from other donors' samples. The sequenced material came from memory CD4+ T cells from PBMCs. Regarding subset: CD45RA-negative fraction. The chain carries TRBV6-5 and TRBJ2-3; 12 positions match TRBD2. CDR3 bases: TGTGCCAGCAGTAGGACTAGCGGGACCACAGATACGCAGTATTTT. Translated, it gives CASSRTSGTTDTQYF.